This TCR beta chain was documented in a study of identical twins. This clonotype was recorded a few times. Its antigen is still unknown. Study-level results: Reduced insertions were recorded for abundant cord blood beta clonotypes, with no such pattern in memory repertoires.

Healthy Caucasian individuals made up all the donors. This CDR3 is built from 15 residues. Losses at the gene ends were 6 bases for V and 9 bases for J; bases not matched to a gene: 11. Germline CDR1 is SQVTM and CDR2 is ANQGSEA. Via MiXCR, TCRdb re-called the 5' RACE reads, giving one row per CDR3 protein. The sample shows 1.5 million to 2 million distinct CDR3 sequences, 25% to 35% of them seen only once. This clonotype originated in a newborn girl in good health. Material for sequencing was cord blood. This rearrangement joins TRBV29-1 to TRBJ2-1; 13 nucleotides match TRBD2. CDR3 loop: CSVQRTSGSRGEQFF. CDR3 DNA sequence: TGCAGCGTCCAAAGGACTAGCGGGAGCCGCGGTGAGCAGTTCTTC.